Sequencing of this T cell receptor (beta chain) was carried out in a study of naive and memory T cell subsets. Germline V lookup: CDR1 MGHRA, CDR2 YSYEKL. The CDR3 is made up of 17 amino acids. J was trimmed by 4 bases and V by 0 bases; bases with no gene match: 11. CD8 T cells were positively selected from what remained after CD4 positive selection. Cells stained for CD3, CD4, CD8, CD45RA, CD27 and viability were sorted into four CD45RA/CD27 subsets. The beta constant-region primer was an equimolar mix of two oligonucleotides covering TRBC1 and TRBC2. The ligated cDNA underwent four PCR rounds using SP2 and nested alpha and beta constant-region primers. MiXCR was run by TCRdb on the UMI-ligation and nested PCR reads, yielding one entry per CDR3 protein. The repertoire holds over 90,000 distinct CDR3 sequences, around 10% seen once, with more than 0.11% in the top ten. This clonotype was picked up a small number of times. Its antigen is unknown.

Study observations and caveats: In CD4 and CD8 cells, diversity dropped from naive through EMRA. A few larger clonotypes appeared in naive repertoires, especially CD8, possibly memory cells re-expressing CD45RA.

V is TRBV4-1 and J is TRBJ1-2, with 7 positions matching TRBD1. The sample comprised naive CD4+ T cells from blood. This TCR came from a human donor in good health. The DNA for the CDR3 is TGCGCCAGCAGCCAAGATCCCCTTGACAGGGCCCGCTATGGCTACACCTTC. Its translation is CASSQDPLDRARYGYTF.